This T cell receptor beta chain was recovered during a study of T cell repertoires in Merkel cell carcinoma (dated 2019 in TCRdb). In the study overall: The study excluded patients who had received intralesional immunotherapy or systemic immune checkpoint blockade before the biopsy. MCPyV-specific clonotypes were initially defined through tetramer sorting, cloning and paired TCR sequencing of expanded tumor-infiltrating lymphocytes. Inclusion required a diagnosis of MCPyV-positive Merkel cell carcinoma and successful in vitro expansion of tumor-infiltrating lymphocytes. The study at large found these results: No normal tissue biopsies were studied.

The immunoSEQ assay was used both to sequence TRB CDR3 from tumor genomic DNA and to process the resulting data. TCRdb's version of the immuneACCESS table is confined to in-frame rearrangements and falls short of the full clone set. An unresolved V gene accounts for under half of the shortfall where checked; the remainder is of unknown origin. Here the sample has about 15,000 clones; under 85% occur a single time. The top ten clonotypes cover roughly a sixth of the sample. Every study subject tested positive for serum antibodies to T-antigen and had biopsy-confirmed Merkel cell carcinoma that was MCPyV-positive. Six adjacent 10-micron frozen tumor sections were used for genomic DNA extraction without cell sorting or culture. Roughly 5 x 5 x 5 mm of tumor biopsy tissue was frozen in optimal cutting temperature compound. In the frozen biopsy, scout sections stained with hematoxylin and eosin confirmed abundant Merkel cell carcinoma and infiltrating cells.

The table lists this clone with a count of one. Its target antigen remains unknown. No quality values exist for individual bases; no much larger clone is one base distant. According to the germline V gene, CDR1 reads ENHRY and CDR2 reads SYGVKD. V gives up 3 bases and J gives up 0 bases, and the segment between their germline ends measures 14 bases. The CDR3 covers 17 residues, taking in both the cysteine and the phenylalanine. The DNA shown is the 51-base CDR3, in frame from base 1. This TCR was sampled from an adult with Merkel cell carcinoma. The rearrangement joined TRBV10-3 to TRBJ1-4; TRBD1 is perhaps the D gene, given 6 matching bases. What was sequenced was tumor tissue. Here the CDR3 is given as CAISDQGKGATNEKLFF. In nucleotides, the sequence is TGTGCCATCAGTGACCAGGGGAAGGGTGCAACTAATGAAAAACTGTTTTTT.